This TCR beta chain is drawn from a study of CD8+CD57+ T cells in acquired aplastic anemia. Study-wide background: Around 3.5 ug was the average amount of DNA from sorted CD4+ and CD8+ cells.

As for this clonotype: Its target is unknown. This could be a read error, since a much larger clone is one nucleotide away. This CDR3 fails to terminate in the conserved phenylalanine or tryptophan, so it likely reflects a read error.

The V gene end was trimmed by 4 bases and the J gene end by 6 bases; junction bases not matched to a gene: 10. From germline, CDR1 is SNHLY and CDR2 FYNNEI. The CDR3 is made up of 16 amino acids. Previously, flow cytometry had revealed CD8+CD57+ cell expansion in the patients chosen for sequencing. Patients were therapy-naive when their blood was sampled. Researchers used genomic DNA as the template to profile TCR beta VDJ and CDR3. Using its own MiXCR run on the reads, TCRdb lists one record per CDR3 protein. The table records around 200,000 distinct CDR3 sequences, nearly 65% of them present only once. Study-wide points: With respect to CD8+ Simpson's diversity, patients and controls did not differ significantly.

The chain is built from TRBV2 and TRBJ2-7; 12 positions match TRBD2. The sequencing input was sorted CD4+, CD8+, or CD8+CD57+ T cells (not recorded which) from PBMCs. The TCR comes from a human donor with aplastic anemia. CDR3 residues: CASSVSSSGGAGEQYS. CDR3 DNA sequence: TGTGCCAGCAGTGTGAGTTCTAGCGGGGGGGCAGGCGAGCAGTACTCC.